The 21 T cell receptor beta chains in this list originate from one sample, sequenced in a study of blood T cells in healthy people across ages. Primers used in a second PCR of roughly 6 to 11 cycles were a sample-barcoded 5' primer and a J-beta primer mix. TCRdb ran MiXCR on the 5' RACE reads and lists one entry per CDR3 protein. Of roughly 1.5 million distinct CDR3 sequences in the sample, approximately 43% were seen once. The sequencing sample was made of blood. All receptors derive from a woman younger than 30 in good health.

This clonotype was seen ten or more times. The CDR3 nucleotides read TGTGCCAGCACTCTAAATCAAGTGGGAGGGCCCGAGCAGTACTTC. Translation gives CASTLNQVGGPEQYF. The chain is built from TRBV7-9 and TRBJ2-7; 7 nucleotides align to TRBD2. Germline assignment: CDR1 SEHNR and CDR2 FQNEAQ (reference sequence). The V segment lost 7 bases and the J segment 6 bases; nucleotides outside the gene matches: 15. There are 15 residues in the CDR3.

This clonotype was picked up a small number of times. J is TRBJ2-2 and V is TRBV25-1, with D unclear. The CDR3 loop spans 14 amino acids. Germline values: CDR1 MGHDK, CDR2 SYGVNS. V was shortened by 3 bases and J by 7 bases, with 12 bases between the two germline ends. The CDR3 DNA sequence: TGTGCCAGCAGTGACGCAGGAGAAGGCGGGGAGCTGTTTTTT. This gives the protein CASSDAGEGGELFF.

The CDR3 reads CASSRHRDSNYGYTF. The CDR3 DNA follows: TGTGCCAGCAGCCGCCACCGGGACAGTAACTATGGCTACACCTTC. The V and J genes are TRBV4-2 and TRBJ1-2; 7 bases line up with TRBD1. The CDR3 contains 15 residues. Germline V gives CDR1 LGHNA, CDR2 YNFKEQ. The V and J ends lost 4 bases and 1 base, in that order; junction bases with no gene match: 6.

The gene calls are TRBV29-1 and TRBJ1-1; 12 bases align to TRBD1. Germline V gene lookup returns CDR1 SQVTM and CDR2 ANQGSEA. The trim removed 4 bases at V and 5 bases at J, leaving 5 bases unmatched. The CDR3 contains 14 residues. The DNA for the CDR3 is TGCAGCGTTGTTAGGGACAGGGGGCGGACTGAAGCTTTCTTT. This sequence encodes CSVVRDRGRTEAFF.

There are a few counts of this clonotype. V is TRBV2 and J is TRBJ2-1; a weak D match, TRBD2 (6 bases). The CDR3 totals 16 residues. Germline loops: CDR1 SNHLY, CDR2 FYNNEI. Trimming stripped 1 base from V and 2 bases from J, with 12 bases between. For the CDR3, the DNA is TGTGCCAGCAGTGAAGACGGCGGGGTTACCTACAATGAGCAGTTCTTC. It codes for CASSEDGGVTYNEQFF.

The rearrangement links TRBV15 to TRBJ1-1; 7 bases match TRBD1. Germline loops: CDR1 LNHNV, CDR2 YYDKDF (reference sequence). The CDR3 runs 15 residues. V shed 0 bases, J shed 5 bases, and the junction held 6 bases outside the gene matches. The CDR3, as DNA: TGTGCCACCAGCAGAGATCCGACAGGGAGTACTGAAGCTTTCTTT. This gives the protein CATSRDPTGSTEAFF. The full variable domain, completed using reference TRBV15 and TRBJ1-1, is DAMVIQNPRYQVTQFGKPVTLSCSQTLNHNVMYWYQQKSSQAPKLLFHYYDKDFNNEADTPDNFQSRRPNTSFCFLDIRSPGLGDTAMYLCATSRDPTGSTEAFFGQGTRLTVV.

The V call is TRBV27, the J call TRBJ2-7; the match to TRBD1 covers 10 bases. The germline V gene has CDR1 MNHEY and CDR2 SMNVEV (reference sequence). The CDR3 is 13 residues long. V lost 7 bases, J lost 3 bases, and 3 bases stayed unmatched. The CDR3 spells CASNRDRGYEQYF. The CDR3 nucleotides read TGTGCCAGCAACCGGGACAGGGGCTACGAGCAGTACTTC.

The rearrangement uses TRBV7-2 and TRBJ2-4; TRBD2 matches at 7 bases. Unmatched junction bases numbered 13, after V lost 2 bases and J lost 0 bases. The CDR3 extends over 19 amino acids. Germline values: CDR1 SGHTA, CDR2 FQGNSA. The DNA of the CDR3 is TGTGCCAGCAGCTTAAATACCTCACCGGGACTAAGAGCCAAAAACATTCAGTACTTC. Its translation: CASSLNTSPGLRAKNIQYF.

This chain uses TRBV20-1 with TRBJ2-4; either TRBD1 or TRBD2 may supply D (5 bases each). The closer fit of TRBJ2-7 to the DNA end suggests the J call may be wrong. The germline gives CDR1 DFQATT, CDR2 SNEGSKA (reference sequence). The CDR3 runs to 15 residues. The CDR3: CSARALRMGAYEQYF. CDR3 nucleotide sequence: TGCAGTGCTAGAGCTCTTCGAATGGGGGCCTACGAGCAGTACTTC.

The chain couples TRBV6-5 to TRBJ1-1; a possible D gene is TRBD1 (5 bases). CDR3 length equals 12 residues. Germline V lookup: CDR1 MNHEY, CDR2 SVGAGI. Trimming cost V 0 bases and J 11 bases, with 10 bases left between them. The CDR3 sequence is CASSYSGGTAFF. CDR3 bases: TGTGCCAGCAGTTACTCGGGGGGAACGGCTTTCTTT.

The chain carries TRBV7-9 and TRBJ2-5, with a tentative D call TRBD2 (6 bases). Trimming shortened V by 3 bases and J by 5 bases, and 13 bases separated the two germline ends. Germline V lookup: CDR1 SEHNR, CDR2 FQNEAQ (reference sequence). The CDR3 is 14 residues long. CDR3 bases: TGTGCCAGCAGCTTCGTCAGGGACTGGGAGACCCAGTACTTC. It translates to CASSFVRDWETQYF.

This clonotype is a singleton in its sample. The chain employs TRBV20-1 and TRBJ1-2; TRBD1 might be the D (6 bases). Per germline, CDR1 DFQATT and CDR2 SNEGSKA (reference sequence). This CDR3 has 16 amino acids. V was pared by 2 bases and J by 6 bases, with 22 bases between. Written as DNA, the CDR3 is TGCAGTGCTAGAATAACCCCAGGGGAGGGGTACGATGGCTACACCTTC. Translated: CSARITPGEGYDGYTF.

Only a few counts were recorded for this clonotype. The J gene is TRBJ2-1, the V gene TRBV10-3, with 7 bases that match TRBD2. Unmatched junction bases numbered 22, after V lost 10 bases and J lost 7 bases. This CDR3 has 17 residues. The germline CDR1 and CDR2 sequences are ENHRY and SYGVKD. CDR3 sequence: CATQGLAVHRSGNEQFF. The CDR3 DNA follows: TGTGCCACCCAGGGCCTAGCGGTCCACCGGAGCGGGAATGAGCAGTTCTTC.

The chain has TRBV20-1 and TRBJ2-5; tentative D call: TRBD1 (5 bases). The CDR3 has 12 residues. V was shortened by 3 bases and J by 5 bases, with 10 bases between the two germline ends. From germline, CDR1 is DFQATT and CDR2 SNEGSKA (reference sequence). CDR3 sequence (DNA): TGCAGTGCTAGTCCTGGGGCCGAGACCCAGTACTTC. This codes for CSASPGAETQYF.

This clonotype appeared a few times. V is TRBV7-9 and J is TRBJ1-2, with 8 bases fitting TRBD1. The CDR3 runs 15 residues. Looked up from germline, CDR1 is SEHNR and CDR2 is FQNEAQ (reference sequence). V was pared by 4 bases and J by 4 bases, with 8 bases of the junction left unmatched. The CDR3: CASSSWTGRIYGYTF. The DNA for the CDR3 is TGTGCCAGCAGCTCCTGGACAGGGCGGATCTATGGCTACACCTTC.

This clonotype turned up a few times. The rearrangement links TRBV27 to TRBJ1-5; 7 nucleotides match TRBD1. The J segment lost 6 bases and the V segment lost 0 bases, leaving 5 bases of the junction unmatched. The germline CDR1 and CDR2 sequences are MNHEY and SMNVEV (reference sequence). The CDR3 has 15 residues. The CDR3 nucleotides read TGTGCCAGCAGTTTATCAGGGGGCCGGGGTCAGCCCCAGCATTTT. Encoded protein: CASSLSGGRGQPQHF.

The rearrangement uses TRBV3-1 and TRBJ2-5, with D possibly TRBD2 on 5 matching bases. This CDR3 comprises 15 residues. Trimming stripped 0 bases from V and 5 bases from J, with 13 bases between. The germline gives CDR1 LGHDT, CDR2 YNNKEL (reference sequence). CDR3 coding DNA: TGTGCCAGCAGCCAAGAAGGACTTCGCCCGGAGACCCAGTACTTC. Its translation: CASSQEGLRPETQYF.

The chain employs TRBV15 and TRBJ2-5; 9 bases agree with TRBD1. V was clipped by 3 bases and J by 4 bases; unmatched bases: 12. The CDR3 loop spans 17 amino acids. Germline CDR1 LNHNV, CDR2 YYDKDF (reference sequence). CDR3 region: CATSSHHRTGVVETQYF. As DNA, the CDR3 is TGTGCCACCAGCAGTCATCATCGGACAGGGGTGGTAGAGACCCAGTACTTC.

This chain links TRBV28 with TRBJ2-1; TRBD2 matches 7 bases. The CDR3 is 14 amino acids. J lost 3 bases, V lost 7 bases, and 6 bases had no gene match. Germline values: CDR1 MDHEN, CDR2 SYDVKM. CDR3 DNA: TGTGCCAGCATTCGGGGGGACGGCTACAATGAGCAGTTCTTC. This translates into CASIRGDGYNEQFF.

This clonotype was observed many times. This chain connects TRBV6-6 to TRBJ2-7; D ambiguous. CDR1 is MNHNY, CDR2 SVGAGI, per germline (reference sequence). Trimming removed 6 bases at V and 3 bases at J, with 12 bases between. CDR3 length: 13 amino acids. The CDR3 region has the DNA TGTGCCAGCAGACCGGCAGGTAACTACGAGCAGTACTTC. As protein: CASRPAGNYEQYF.

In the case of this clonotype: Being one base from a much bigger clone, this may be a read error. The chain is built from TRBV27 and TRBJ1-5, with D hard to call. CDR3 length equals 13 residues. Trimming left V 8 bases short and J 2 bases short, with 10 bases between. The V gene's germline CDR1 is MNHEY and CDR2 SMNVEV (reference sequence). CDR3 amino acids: CASGHRGNQPQHF. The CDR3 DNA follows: TGTGCCAGCGGTCACAGAGGCAATCAGCCCCAGCATTTT.